This T cell receptor (beta chain) is drawn from a study of T cell repertoires in cytomegalovirus infection. Background on the study: Carrying CMV and the relevant HLA type showed in public TCR beta signatures.

A remark on this clonotype: Its antigen remains unknown.

TCRdb re-analysed the reads in MiXCR, keeping a single row per CDR3 protein. The sample lists 230,000 or so distinct CDR3 sequences; roughly two fifths were seen once. This CDR3 comprises 14 residues. Trimming removed 7 bases at V and 7 bases at J, with 17 bases between. CDR1 and CDR2 from the germline V gene are LNHDA and SQIVND (reference sequence). Source: CD8+ T cells from cultured PBMCs, taken from culture after CMV antigen stimulation. This clonotype originated in a human donor in good health (CMV status not recorded). Some clones in this sample may be carry-over from other donors' samples. This chain uses TRBV19 with TRBJ2-1; D tentatively fits TRBD1 or TRBD2 (5 bases each). The CDR3, as DNA: TGTGCCAGTATTGGGGGAGTAGCTGGTAATGAGCAGTTCTTC. This sequence encodes CASIGGVAGNEQFF. The whole variable domain, remainder taken from reference TRBV19 and TRBJ2-1, is DGGITQSPKYLFRKEGQNVTLSCEQNLNHDAMYWYRQDPGQGLRLIYYSQIVNDFQKGDIAEGYSVSREKKESFPLTVTSAQKNPTAFYLCASIGGVAGNEQFFGPGTRLTVL.